Listed below are T cell receptor beta chains from one sample, sequenced in a study of T cell changes during pregnancy in multiple sclerosis. Profiled with immunoSEQ multiplex PCR; TCRdb holds only in-frame clones, not every one. Of 50,000 to 60,000 clones listed, roughly nine tenths were seen once; the top ten hold 2% to 2.5%. The sequenced sample was peripheral blood, obtained in the first trimester of pregnancy. These receptors came from a female donor in good health, enrolled as a control in a pregnancy study. Both conserved end residues are part of each CDR3. D genes are given only for firm matches. Rows may omit the clone size; those that give it use once, few, many or a size class.

size: .; J: TRBJ2-1; D: .; V: TRBV19; DNA: TGTGCCAGTACAACCACACAAAGCTCCTACAATGAGCAGTTCTTC; CDR3: CASTTTQSSYNEQFF
size: once; J: TRBJ2-1; D: .; V: TRBV28; DNA: TGTGCCAGCAGTTTAACGGGGACTAGGGGGCATGAGCAGTTCTTC; CDR3: CASSLTGTRGHEQFF
size: .; J: TRBJ1-6; D: .; V: TRBV9; DNA: TGTGCCAGCAGCGTAGCTCACAGGGCTGAGGGACCCCTCCACTTT; CDR3: CASSVAHRAEGPLHF
size: .; J: TRBJ2-7; D: TRBD2; V: TRBV27; DNA: TGTGCCAGCAGTTTAGGGCGGGGGGGCGTCGACGAGCAGTACTTC; CDR3: CASSLGRGGVDEQYF
size: .; J: TRBJ2-7; D: TRBD2; V: TRBV11-2; DNA: TGTGCCAGCAGCTCGCTTGTAGCGGGGTTCTACGAGCAGTACTTC; CDR3: CASSSLVAGFYEQYF
size: once; J: TRBJ2-7; D: .; V: TRBV6-1; DNA: TGTGCCAGTGGACAGTACTACGAGCAGTACTTC; CDR3: CASGQYYEQYF
size: .; J: TRBJ1-1; D: .; V: TRBV7-9; DNA: TGTGCCAGCTTTCGGGTGAACACTGAAGCTTTCTTT; CDR3: CASFRVNTEAFF
size: .; J: TRBJ1-5; D: .; V: TRBV7-2; DNA: TGTGCCAGCAGCTTAGGACGACGCAGGGCCCAGCATTTT; CDR3: CASSLGRRRAQHF
size: .; J: TRBJ2-5; D: TRBD2; V: TRBV19; DNA: TGTGCCAGTAGTCTTACTAGCGGGGGGCCACAAGAGACCCAGTACTTC; CDR3: CASSLTSGGPQETQYF
size: once; J: TRBJ2-7; D: TRBD1; V: TRBV5-1; DNA: TGCGCCAGTTATCCGGGACAGGGCCACGAGCAGTACTTC; CDR3: CASYPGQGHEQYF
size: .; J: TRBJ2-7; D: TRBD1; V: TRBV9; DNA: TGTGCCAGCAGCGTGGGTGACAGGGCGCACGGTCAAGAGCAGTACTTC; CDR3: CASSVGDRAHGQEQYF
size: .; J: TRBJ1-5; D: TRBD1; V: TRBV19; DNA: TGTGCCAGTAGTGGTAGAGGACAGGGGGCATTTCAGCCCCAGCATTTT; CDR3: CASSGRGQGAFQPQHF
size: .; J: TRBJ1-1; D: TRBD1; V: TRBV19; DNA: TGTGCCAGTAGTCCCCGGGCAGGGGGCACTGAAGCTTTCTTT; CDR3: CASSPRAGGTEAFF
size: .; J: TRBJ2-1; D: TRBD2; V: TRBV29-1; DNA: TGCAGCGCTTCGACTAGCGGGAGGTCGAATGAGCAGTTCTTC; CDR3: CSASTSGRSNEQFF
size: .; J: TRBJ2-7; D: .; V: TRBV9; DNA: TGTGCCAGCAGCGTAGTAGATTACGAGCAGTACTTC; CDR3: CASSVVDYEQYF
size: .; J: TRBJ1-1; D: .; V: TRBV13; DNA: TGTGCCAGCAACATGGGAGGGGGTTTCACTGAAGCTTTCTTT; CDR3: CASNMGGGFTEAFF
size: .; J: TRBJ2-1; D: TRBD2; V: TRBV29-1; DNA: TGCAGCGTCGCAGGACTAGCGGGAGCCTCTGAGCAGTTCTTC; CDR3: CSVAGLAGASEQFF
size: .; J: TRBJ2-7; D: TRBD2; V: TRBV6-1; DNA: TGTGCCAGCAGTGCCCTAGCGGGGGCGGGCGAGCAGTACTTC; CDR3: CASSALAGAGEQYF
size: .; J: TRBJ1-5; D: TRBD1; V: TRBV6-6; DNA: TGTGCCAGCATCAGACAGGGGGCGTATAGCAATCAGCCCCAGCATTTT; CDR3: CASIRQGAYSNQPQHF
size: .; J: TRBJ2-2; D: .; V: TRBV7-8; DNA: TGTGCCAGCAGCTTCTGGGGGGGCCAGACCGGGGAGCTGTTTTTT; CDR3: CASSFWGGQTGELFF
size: .; J: TRBJ2-6; D: .; V: TRBV10-3; DNA: TGTGCCACCCGGGGGGCAGGGGAGGTATCTGGGGCCAACGTCCTGACTTTC; CDR3: CATRGAGEVSGANVLTF
size: .; J: TRBJ1-6; D: .; V: TRBV2; DNA: TGTGCCAGCAGTGAGAGGGTTATCGATTCACCCCTCCACTTT; CDR3: CASSERVIDSPLHF
size: .; J: TRBJ1-1; D: .; V: TRBV9; DNA: TGTGCCAGCAGCGTGGGTGGGAGCACTGAAGCTTTCTTT; CDR3: CASSVGGSTEAFF
size: .; J: TRBJ2-1; D: TRBD2; V: TRBV19; DNA: TGTGCCAGTAGTATATCGCTAGCGGTATACAATGAGCAGTTCTTC; CDR3: CASSISLAVYNEQFF
size: .; J: TRBJ2-7; D: .; V: TRBV28; DNA: TGTGCCAGCAGTTTGTGGCGGTCCCCCCTAAGCTACGAGCAGTACTTC; CDR3: CASSLWRSPLSYEQYF
size: .; J: TRBJ2-2; D: TRBD1; V: TRBV7-9; DNA: TGTGCCAGCAGACCCGACAGGGCAGGCACCGGGGAGCTGTTTTTT; CDR3: CASRPDRAGTGELFF
size: .; J: TRBJ2-2; D: TRBD1; V: TRBV27; DNA: TGTGCCAGCAGTCACCCGGGACAGGGGAACTGGATCACCGGGGAGCTGTTTTTT; CDR3: CASSHPGQGNWITGELFF
size: .; J: TRBJ1-2; D: .; V: TRBV19; DNA: TGTGCCAGTAGTATAGTGACGGGAGGCAACTATGGCTACACCTTC; CDR3: CASSIVTGGNYGYTF
size: .; J: TRBJ1-5; D: TRBD1; V: TRBV28; DNA: TGTGCCAGCAGTTTGTCAGGGGGAGGTCAGCCCCAGCATTTT; CDR3: CASSLSGGGQPQHF
size: .; J: TRBJ1-2; D: .; V: TRBV15; DNA: TGTGCCACCAGCAGAGGAGGGCTTCTCGAAAATGGTTACACCTTC; CDR3: CATSRGGLLENGYTF
size: .; J: TRBJ2-1; D: TRBD2; V: TRBV5-5; DNA: TGTGCCAGCATCATAGCGGGGGGGCGGAATGAGCAGTTCTTC; CDR3: CASIIAGGRNEQFF
size: .; J: TRBJ2-1; D: TRBD2; V: TRBV5-4; DNA: TGTGCCAGCAGCCCAGGGACTAGCGGGATCTCCTACAATGAGCAGTTCTTC; CDR3: CASSPGTSGISYNEQFF
size: .; J: TRBJ2-1; D: TRBD2; V: TRBV9; DNA: TGTGCCAGCAGCCCGGGGGGCTCCTACAATGAGCAGTTCTTC; CDR3: CASSPGGSYNEQFF
size: .; J: TRBJ2-2; D: .; V: TRBV19; DNA: TGTGCCAGTAGTATGTGGGAGATTGTGGCCGGGGAGCTGTTTTTT; CDR3: CASSMWEIVAGELFF
size: .; J: TRBJ2-7; D: .; V: TRBV28; DNA: TGTGCCAGCAGTCCCTACTACGAGCAGTACTTC; CDR3: CASSPYYEQYF
size: once; J: TRBJ2-2; D: .; V: TRBV6-4; DNA: TGTGCCAGCAGCCGGGATAGGGACACCGGGGAGCTGTTTTTT; CDR3: CASSRDRDTGELFF
size: .; J: TRBJ1-2; D: TRBD1; V: TRBV14; DNA: TGTGCCAGCAGCCAAGCCGGGACAGGGGTCTATGGCTACACCTTC; CDR3: CASSQAGTGVYGYTF
size: .; J: TRBJ2-3; D: TRBD2; V: TRBV12-5; DNA: TGTGCTAGTGGTTTGGGACTAGCGGGGGGGATGGATACGCAGTATTTT; CDR3: CASGLGLAGGMDTQYF
size: few; J: TRBJ1-1; D: .; V: TRBV14; DNA: TGTGCCAGCAGCCAAGGGCAGTACACTGAAGCTTTCTTT; CDR3: CASSQGQYTEAFF
size: .; J: TRBJ2-2; D: .; V: TRBV2; DNA: TGTGCCAGCTCCCCCCGGAGTGCGACCGGGGAGCTGTTTTTT; CDR3: CASSPRSATGELFF
size: .; J: TRBJ2-7; D: .; V: TRBV11-2; DNA: TGTGCCAGCAGCCCGGCGGGGTGGGAGCAGTACTTC; CDR3: CASSPAGWEQYF
size: .; J: TRBJ1-1; D: .; V: TRBV7-3; DNA: TGTGCCAGCAGCTTAACCCCCGTGGGGCCCGGCACTGAAGCTTTCTTT; CDR3: CASSLTPVGPGTEAFF
size: once; J: TRBJ2-7; D: .; V: TRBV7-9; DNA: TGTGCCAGCAGCCCCCACTCCTACGAGCAGTACTTC; CDR3: CASSPHSYEQYF
size: once; J: TRBJ2-1; D: TRBD1; V: TRBV7-8; DNA: TGTGCCAGCAGCTTATTTGCAGGGACAGGGGGCTCGAATGAGCAGTTCTTC; CDR3: CASSLFAGTGGSNEQFF
size: .; J: TRBJ2-2; D: TRBD1; V: TRBV5-5; DNA: TGTGCCAGCAGCTCGTGGTTTTGGGACAGCCAAACCGGGGAGCTGTTTTTT; CDR3: CASSSWFWDSQTGELFF
size: .; J: TRBJ1-1; D: .; V: TRBV27; DNA: TGTGCCAGCAAAGCGAAAAGGAACACTGAAGCTTTCTTT; CDR3: CASKAKRNTEAFF
size: .; J: TRBJ2-1; D: TRBD2; V: TRBV5-1; DNA: TGCGCCAGCACTTTAGGTACGGGACTAGCGGGAGGCGACAATGAGCAGTTCTTC; CDR3: CASTLGTGLAGGDNEQFF
size: .; J: TRBJ1-1; D: .; V: TRBV6-1; DNA: TGTGCCAGCAGTGACCGGTTGTTACAGTTGAACACTGAAGCTTTCTTT; CDR3: CASSDRLLQLNTEAFF
size: .; J: TRBJ2-1; D: .; V: TRBV19; DNA: TGTGCCAGTAGTACCCGACTAGTTTCCTACAATGAGCAGTTCTTC; CDR3: CASSTRLVSYNEQFF
size: .; J: TRBJ1-2; D: .; V: TRBV20-1; DNA: TGCAGTCCGGGTGTTGGCTACACCTTC; CDR3: CSPGVGYTF
size: .; J: TRBJ1-1; D: .; V: TRBV4-2; DNA: TGTGCCAGCAGCCAAGATTCCGGGAGGAACACTGAAGCTTTCTTT; CDR3: CASSQDSGRNTEAFF
size: .; J: TRBJ2-2; D: .; V: TRBV28; DNA: TGTGCCAGCAGCCCCCTCACGGGGACCGGGGAGCTGTTTTTT; CDR3: CASSPLTGTGELFF
size: .; J: TRBJ1-1; D: .; V: TRBV12-5; DNA: TGTGCTAGTGCCCTACGGGTGAACACTGAAGCTTTCTTT; CDR3: CASALRVNTEAFF